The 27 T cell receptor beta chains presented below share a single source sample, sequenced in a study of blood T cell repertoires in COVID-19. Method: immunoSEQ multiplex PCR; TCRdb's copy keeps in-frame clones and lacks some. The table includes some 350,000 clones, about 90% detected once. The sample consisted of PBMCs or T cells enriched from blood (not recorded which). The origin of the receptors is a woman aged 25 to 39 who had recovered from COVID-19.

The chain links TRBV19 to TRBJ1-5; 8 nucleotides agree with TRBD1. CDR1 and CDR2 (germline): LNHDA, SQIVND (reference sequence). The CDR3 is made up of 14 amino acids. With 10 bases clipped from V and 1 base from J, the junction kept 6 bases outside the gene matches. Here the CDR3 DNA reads TGTGCCACCGCGGGACAGGTGAGCAATCAGCCCCAGCATTTT. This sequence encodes CATAGQVSNQPQHF.

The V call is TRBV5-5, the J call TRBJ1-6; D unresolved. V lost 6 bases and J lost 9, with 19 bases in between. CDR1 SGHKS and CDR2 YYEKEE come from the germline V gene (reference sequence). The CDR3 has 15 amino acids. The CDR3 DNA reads TGTGCCAGCAACCGAGGCGGGGATAACGCTTCACCCCTCCACTTT. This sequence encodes CASNRGGDNASPLHF. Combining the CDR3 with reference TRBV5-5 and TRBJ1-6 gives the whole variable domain DAGVTQSPTHLIKTRGQQVTLRCSPISGHKSVSWYQQVLGQGPQFIFQYYEKEERGRGNFPDRFSARQFPNYSSELNVNALLLGDSALYLCASNRGGDNASPLHFGNGTRLTVT.

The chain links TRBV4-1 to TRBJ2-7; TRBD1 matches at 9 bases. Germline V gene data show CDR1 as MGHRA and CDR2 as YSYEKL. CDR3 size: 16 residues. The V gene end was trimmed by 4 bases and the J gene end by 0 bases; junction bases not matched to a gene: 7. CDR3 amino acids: CASSPPGQGSSYEQYF. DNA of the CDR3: TGCGCCAGCAGCCCCCCAGGACAGGGGTCCTCCTACGAGCAGTACTTC.

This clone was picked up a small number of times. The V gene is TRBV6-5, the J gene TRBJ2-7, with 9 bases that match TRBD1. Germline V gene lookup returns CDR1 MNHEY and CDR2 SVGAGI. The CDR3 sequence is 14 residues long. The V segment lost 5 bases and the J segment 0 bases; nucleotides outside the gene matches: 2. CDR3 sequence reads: CASSRTGDSYEQYF. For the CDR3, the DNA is TGTGCCAGCAGTAGGACAGGGGACTCCTACGAGCAGTACTTC.

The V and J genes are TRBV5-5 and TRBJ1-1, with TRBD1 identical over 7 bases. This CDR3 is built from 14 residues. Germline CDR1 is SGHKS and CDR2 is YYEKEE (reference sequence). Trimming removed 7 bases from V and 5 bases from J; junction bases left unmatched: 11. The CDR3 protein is CASGTTGMGTEAFF. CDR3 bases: TGTGCCAGCGGGACGACAGGGATGGGAACTGAAGCTTTCTTT.

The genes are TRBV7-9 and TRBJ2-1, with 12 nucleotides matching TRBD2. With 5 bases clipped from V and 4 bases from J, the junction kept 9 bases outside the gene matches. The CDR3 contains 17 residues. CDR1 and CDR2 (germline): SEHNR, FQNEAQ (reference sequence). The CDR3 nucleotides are TGTGCCAGCAGCCCCCGTGGACTAGCGGGGTCATACAATGAGCAGTTCTTC. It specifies CASSPRGLAGSYNEQFF.

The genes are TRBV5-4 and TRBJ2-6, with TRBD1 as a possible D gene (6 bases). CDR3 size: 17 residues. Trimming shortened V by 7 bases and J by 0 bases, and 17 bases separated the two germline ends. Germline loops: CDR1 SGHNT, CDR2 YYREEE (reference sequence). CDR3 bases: TGTGCCAGCCGGACTCGCCTGGACAGCTCTGGGGCCAACGTCCTGACTTTC. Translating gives CASRTRLDSSGANVLTF.

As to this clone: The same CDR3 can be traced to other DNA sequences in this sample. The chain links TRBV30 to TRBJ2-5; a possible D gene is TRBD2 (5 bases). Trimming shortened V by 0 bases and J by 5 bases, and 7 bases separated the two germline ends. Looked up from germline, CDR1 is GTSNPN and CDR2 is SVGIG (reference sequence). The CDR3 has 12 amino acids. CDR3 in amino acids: CAWSVLGETQYF. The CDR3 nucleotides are TGTGCCTGGAGTGTACTAGGGGAGACCCAGTACTTC.

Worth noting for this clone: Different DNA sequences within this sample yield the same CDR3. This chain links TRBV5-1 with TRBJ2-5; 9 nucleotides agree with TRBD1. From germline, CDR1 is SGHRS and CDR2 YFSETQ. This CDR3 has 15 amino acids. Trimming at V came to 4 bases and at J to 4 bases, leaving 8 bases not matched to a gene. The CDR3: CASSLGQGIGETQYF. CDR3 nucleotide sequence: TGCGCCAGCAGCCTGGGACAGGGAATCGGAGAGACCCAGTACTTC.

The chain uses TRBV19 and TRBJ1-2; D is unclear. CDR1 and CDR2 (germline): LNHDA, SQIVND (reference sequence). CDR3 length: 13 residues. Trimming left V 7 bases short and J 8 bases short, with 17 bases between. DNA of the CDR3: TGTGCCAGTAACCACCCCTCGGGTCGCGGCTACACCTTC. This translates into CASNHPSGRGYTF.

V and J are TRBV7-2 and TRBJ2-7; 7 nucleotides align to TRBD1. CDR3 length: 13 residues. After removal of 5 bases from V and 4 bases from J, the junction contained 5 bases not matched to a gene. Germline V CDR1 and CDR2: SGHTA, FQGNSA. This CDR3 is CASSESTGYEQYF. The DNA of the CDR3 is TGTGCCAGCAGCGAATCGACAGGGTACGAGCAGTACTTC.

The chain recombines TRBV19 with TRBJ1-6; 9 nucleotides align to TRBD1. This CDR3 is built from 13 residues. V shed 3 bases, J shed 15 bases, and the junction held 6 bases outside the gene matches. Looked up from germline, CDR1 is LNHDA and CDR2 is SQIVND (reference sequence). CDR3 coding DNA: TGTGCCAGTAGTATGAGGACAGGGGTGGTCCTCCACTTT. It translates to CASSMRTGVVLHF.

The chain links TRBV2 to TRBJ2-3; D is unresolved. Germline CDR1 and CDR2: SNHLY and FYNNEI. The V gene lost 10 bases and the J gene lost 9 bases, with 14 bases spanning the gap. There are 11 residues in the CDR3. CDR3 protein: CATDTLGTQYF. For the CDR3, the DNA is TGTGCCACCGATACACTCGGGACGCAGTATTTT.

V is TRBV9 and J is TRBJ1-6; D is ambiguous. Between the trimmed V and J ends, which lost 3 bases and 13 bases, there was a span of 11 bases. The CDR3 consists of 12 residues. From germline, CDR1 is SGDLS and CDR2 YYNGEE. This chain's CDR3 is CASSAEIGPLHF. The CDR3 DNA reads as TGTGCCAGCAGCGCCGAGATCGGTCCCCTCCACTTT.

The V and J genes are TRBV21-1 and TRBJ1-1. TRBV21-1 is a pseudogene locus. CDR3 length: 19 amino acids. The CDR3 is CASSNLLKEVRHWFAEAFF. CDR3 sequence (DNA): TGTGCCAGCAGCAATCTACTTAAGGAGGTGCGGCACTGGTTCGCTGAAGCTTTCTTT.

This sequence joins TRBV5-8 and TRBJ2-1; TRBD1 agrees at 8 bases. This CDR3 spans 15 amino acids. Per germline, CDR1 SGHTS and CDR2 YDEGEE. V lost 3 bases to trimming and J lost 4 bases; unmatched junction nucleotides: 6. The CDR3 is CASSWDRSTYNEQFF. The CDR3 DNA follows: TGTGCCAGCAGCTGGGACAGGTCAACATACAATGAGCAGTTCTTC.

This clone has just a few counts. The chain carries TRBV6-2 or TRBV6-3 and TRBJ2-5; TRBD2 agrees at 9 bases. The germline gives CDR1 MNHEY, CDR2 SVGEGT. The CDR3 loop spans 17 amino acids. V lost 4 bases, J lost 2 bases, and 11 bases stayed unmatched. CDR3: CASSLGLAGTRQETQYF. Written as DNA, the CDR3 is TGTGCCAGCAGTTTGGGGCTAGCGGGGACCCGTCAAGAGACCCAGTACTTC.

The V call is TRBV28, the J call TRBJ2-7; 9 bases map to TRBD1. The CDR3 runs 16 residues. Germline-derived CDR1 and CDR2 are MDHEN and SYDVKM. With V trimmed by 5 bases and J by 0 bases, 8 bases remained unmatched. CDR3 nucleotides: TGTGCCAGCAGTCGCTCAGGGGACAGGGCCTCCTACGAGCAGTACTTC. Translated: CASSRSGDRASYEQYF.

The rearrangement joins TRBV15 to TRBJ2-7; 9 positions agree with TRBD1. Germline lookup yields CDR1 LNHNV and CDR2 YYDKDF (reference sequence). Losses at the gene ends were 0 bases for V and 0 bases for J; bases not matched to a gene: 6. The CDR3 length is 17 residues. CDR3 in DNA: TGTGCCACCAGCAGAGAAATACAGGGGGCGATCTCCTACGAGCAGTACTTC. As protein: CATSREIQGAISYEQYF.

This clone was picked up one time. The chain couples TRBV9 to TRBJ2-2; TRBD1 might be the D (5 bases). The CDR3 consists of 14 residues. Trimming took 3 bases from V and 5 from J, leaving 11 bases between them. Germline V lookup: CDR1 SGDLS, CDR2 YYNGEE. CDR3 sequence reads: CASSEGWGTGELFF. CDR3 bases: TGTGCCAGCAGCGAGGGGTGGGGAACCGGGGAGCTGTTTTTT. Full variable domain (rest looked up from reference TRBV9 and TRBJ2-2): DSGVTQTPKHLITATGQRVTLRCSPRSGDLSVYWYQQSLDQGLQFLIQYYNGEERAKGNILERFSAQQFPDLHSELNLSSLELGDSALYFCASSEGWGTGELFFGEGSRLTVL.

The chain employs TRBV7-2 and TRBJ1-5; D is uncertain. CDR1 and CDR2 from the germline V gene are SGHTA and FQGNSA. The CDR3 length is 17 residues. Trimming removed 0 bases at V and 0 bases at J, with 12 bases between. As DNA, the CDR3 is TGTGCCAGCAGCTTAGCTTTCGCAGGCTATAGCAATCAGCCCCAGCATTTT. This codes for CASSLAFAGYSNQPQHF.

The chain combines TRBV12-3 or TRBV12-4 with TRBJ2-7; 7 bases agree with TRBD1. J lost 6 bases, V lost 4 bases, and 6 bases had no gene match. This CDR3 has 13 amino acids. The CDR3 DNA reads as TGTGCCAGCAGTTCCTCACAGGGGAGCGAGCAGTACTTC. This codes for CASSSSQGSEQYF.

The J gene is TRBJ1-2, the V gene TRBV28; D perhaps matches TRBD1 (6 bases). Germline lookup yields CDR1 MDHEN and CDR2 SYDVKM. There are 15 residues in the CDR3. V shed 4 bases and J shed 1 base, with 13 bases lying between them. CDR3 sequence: CASSWGGGFNYGYTF. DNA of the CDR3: TGTGCCAGCAGTTGGGGAGGGGGTTTTAACTATGGCTACACCTTC.

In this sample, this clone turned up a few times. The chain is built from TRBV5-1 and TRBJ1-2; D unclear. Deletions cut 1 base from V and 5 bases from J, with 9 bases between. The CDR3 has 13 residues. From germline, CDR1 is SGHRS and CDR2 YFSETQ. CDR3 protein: CASSLPGSYGYTF. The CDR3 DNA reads TGCGCCAGCAGCTTGCCCGGTAGTTATGGCTACACCTTC.

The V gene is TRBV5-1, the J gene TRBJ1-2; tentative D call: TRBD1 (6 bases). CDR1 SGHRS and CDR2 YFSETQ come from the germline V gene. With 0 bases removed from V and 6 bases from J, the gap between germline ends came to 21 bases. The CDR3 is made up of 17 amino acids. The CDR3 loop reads CASSLGPQGPNPHGYTF. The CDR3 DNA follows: TGCGCCAGCAGCTTGGGGCCCCAGGGGCCTAATCCCCATGGCTACACCTTC.

The CDR3 protein is CASSLRDRGTEKLFF. CDR3 bases: TGTGCCAGCAGCTTAAGGGACAGGGGTACTGAAAAACTGTTTTTT. The rearrangement uses TRBV7-6 and TRBJ1-4; 10 nucleotides line up with TRBD1. The trim removed 2 bases at V and 7 bases at J, leaving 4 bases unmatched. In germline, CDR1 is SGHVS, CDR2 FNYEAQ. This CDR3 is 15 amino acids long.

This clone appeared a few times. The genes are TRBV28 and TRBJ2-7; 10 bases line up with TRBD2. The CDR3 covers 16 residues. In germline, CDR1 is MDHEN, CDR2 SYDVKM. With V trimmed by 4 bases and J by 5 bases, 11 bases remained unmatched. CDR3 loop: CASSSRGSGRYNEQYF. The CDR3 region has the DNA TGTGCCAGCAGTTCCCGGGGTAGCGGGAGGTACAACGAGCAGTACTTC.